The rows below give T cell receptor beta chains drawn from one sample of a study of shared clonotypes between healthy human individuals. Produced via immunoSEQ multiplex PCR; TCRdb's table is partial and in-frame only. The sample contains about 600,000 clones, almost 97% of which appear only once. Material: naive CD4+ T cells sorted from blood. The receptors come from a woman aged 25-40 years in good health. The CDR3 runs from the conserved cysteine through the conserved F or W. Fields, in order: V gene, D gene, CDR3 length, J gene, CDR3 DNA, CDR3 protein. D genes are given only for firm matches.

v_call: TRBV2
d_call: TRBD2
cdr3_length: 11
j_call: TRBJ2-5
cdr3_nt: TGTGCCAGCACGGGGGGGAAGACCCAGTACTTC
cdr3_aa: CASTGGKTQYF

v_call: TRBV28
d_call: .
cdr3_length: 17
j_call: TRBJ2-7
cdr3_nt: TGTGCCAGCAGTTTATTACCCCGCGGGGTACCCCCCTACGAGCAGTACTTC
cdr3_aa: CASSLLPRGVPPYEQYF

v_call: TRBV5-4
d_call: .
cdr3_length: 16
j_call: TRBJ2-3
cdr3_nt: TGTGCCAGCAGCTTGTACAATGGCGGGATCACAGATACGCAGTATTTT
cdr3_aa: CASSLYNGGITDTQYF

v_call: TRBV5-6
d_call: .
cdr3_length: 13
j_call: TRBJ1-1
cdr3_nt: TGTGCCAGCAGCTTGGGCGACACCGGTATGGCTTTCTTT
cdr3_aa: CASSLGDTGMAFF

v_call: TRBV7-9
d_call: .
cdr3_length: 15
j_call: TRBJ2-6
cdr3_nt: TGTGCCAGCAGCCCGACAGGCTCTATGGCCAACGTCCTGACTTTC
cdr3_aa: CASSPTGSMANVLTF

v_call: TRBV18
d_call: .
cdr3_length: 16
j_call: TRBJ2-7
cdr3_nt: TGTGCCAGCTCACTGCGCCAGGGGGGAACCTCCTACGAGCAGTACTTC
cdr3_aa: CASSLRQGGTSYEQYF

v_call: TRBV28
d_call: .
cdr3_length: 17
j_call: TRBJ2-7
cdr3_nt: TGTGCCAGCATGCCCCCCGTAATGGAGCGACCCGTCTACGAGCAGTACTTC
cdr3_aa: CASMPPVMERPVYEQYF

v_call: TRBV28
d_call: .
cdr3_length: 11
j_call: TRBJ1-6
cdr3_nt: TGTGCCAGCAGATCAGGTTCCCCCCTCCACTTT
cdr3_aa: CASRSGSPLHF

v_call: TRBV29-1
d_call: .
cdr3_length: 12
j_call: TRBJ2-5
cdr3_nt: TGCAGCGTGGGACTTCCGCAAGAGACCCAGTACTTC
cdr3_aa: CSVGLPQETQYF

v_call: TRBV27
d_call: .
cdr3_length: 14
j_call: TRBJ2-7
cdr3_nt: TGTGCCAGCAGTTTATTAGGGGAGATAGACGAGCAGTACTTC
cdr3_aa: CASSLLGEIDEQYF

v_call: TRBV7-9
d_call: .
cdr3_length: 17
j_call: TRBJ1-1
cdr3_nt: TGTGCCAGCAGTCCACGGAGGACCACTCCGGGGAACACTGAAGCTTTCTTT
cdr3_aa: CASSPRRTTPGNTEAFF